These 30 T cell receptor beta chains were sequenced from one sample in a study of cytotoxic CD8 clonotypes in ibrutinib-treated CLL. The repertoire was sequenced with immunoSEQ multiplex PCR; TCRdb's copy has only in-frame clones and lacks some. The sample holds some 300,000 clones, about 80% seen once. This sample comprised PBMCs, obtained before ibrutinib treatment. The receptor set was obtained from a human donor with chronic lymphocytic leukemia.

CDR3 sequence: CASSPPMALGTHWGSTF. DNA for the CDR3: TGTGCCAGCTCACCACCGATGGCACTGGGGACACACTGGGGGAGCACCTTC. This rearrangement joins TRBV18 to TRBJ1-2, with D possibly TRBD1 on 6 matching bases. The CDR3 runs 17 residues. Germline V gene data show CDR1 as KGHSH and CDR2 as LQKENI. Trimming cost V 0 bases and J 13 bases, with 27 bases left between them.

V gene TRBV19 combines with J gene TRBJ1-2, with a possible D match to TRBD1 (5 bases). CDR3 length: 13 residues. Germline CDR1 LNHDA, CDR2 SQIVND (reference sequence). V lost 5 bases and J lost 3, with 10 bases in between. CDR3 bases: TGTGCCAGTAGTTACGACAGTTACTATGGCTACACCTTC. Translating gives CASSYDSYYGYTF.

The chain employs TRBV7-9 and TRBJ1-2, with D unclear. The CDR3 has 14 amino acids. Germline CDR1 and CDR2: SEHNR and FQNEAQ (reference sequence). V was trimmed by 3 bases and J by 4 bases, leaving 12 bases between them. CDR3 protein: CASSFYAEIYGYTF. The CDR3 DNA follows: TGTGCCAGCAGCTTCTATGCTGAAATCTATGGCTACACCTTC.

This clone occurred a few times. The V gene is TRBV30, the J gene TRBJ1-1; D is unresolved. There are 13 residues in the CDR3. CDR1 is GTSNPN and CDR2 is SVGIG in the germline V gene (reference sequence). With 0 bases removed from V and 1 base from J, the gap between germline ends came to 6 bases. The CDR3 protein is CAWSVMRNTEAFF. The CDR3 DNA reads TGTGCCTGGAGTGTTATGCGGAACACTGAAGCTTTCTTT.

The V and J genes are TRBV5-1 and TRBJ2-1; maybe TRBD2 (7 bases). Germline V CDR1 and CDR2: SGHRS, YFSETQ. The CDR3 is 16 residues long. The germline V and J ends were trimmed by 4 bases and 6 bases, with 20 bases remaining between them. The CDR3 coding sequence is TGCGCCAGCAGCCCTCGGGGGCGGGAGTTGTTCAATGAGCAGTTCTTC. Residues: CASSPRGRELFNEQFF. The entire variable domain, with the rest obtained from reference TRBV5-1 and TRBJ2-1, is as follows: KAGVTQTPRYLIKTRGQQVTLSCSPISGHRSVSWYQQTPGQGLQFLFEYFSETQRNKGNFPGRFSGRQFSNSRSEMNVSTLELGDSALYLCASSPRGRELFNEQFFGPGTRLTVL.

The chain couples TRBV27 to TRBJ1-1; tentative D call: TRBD1 (6 bases). The CDR3 has 16 amino acids. V was cut by 4 bases and J by 0 bases, with 15 bases left in between. Germline V gene data show CDR1 as MNHEY and CDR2 as SMNVEV (reference sequence). CDR3 amino acids: CASSSLTGTLNTEAFF. Written as DNA, the CDR3 is TGTGCCAGCAGTTCCCTGACAGGCACCTTGAACACTGAAGCTTTCTTT.

CDR3 DNA sequence: TGCGCCAGCAGCTTGGCCCTGGCTGCGGACGCGCAGTACTTC. This gives the protein CASSLALAADAQYF. The chain has TRBV5-1 and TRBJ2-7; D ambiguous. There are 14 residues in the CDR3. The germline gives CDR1 SGHRS, CDR2 YFSETQ. V was trimmed by 0 bases and J by 9 bases, leaving 16 bases between them.

The sample holds a few counts of this clone. The chain links TRBV28 to TRBJ1-5, with D uncertain. CDR3 size: 13 residues. The germline V gene has CDR1 MDHEN and CDR2 SYDVKM. Trimming stripped 4 bases from V and 4 bases from J, with 8 bases between. The CDR3 DNA reads TGTGCCAGCAGTTGGACCCAAAATCAGCCCCAGCATTTT. Translating it yields CASSWTQNQPQHF.

This sequence joins TRBV9 and TRBJ2-3, with D unclear. Trimming cost V 0 bases and J 2 bases, with 13 bases left between them. Germline CDR1 reads SGDLS; CDR2 reads YYNGEE. The CDR3 length is 16 residues. The CDR3 coding sequence is TGTGCCAGCAGCGTAGTAGGTGGGGTATTCACAGATACGCAGTATTTT. Translation gives CASSVVGGVFTDTQYF.

The chain joins TRBV7-2 to TRBJ2-7; D not certain. The CDR3 extends over 14 amino acids. With 1 base removed from V and 2 bases from J, the gap between germline ends came to 9 bases. Germline V gene lookup returns CDR1 SGHTA and CDR2 FQGNSA. CDR3 DNA sequence: TGTGCCAGCAGCTTAGACACCTGGACCTACGAGCAGTACTTC. It translates to CASSLDTWTYEQYF.

This chain connects TRBV19 to TRBJ1-4, with no clear D. This CDR3 contains 14 residues. The germline CDR1 and CDR2 sequences are LNHDA and SQIVND (reference sequence). Trimming took 10 bases from V and 0 from J, leaving 12 bases between them. In nucleotides, the CDR3 is TGTGCCACCTCGGCCAGTGCAACTAATGAAAAACTGTTTTTT. It is translated as CATSASATNEKLFF.

This clone has more than one count but fewer than ten. The V gene is TRBV18, the J gene TRBJ2-1; 9 bases agree with TRBD2. CDR1 and CDR2 from the germline V gene are KGHSH and LQKENI. This CDR3 spans 15 amino acids. Unmatched junction bases numbered 5, after V lost 6 bases and J lost 2 bases. CDR3 residues: CASSGSGSPYNEQFF. The CDR3 DNA reads TGTGCCAGCTCCGGTAGCGGGAGTCCCTACAATGAGCAGTTCTTC.

The genes are TRBV6-1 and TRBJ2-1, with D perhaps TRBD2 (6 bases). Germline-derived CDR1 and CDR2 are MNHNS and SASEGT. V gave up 2 bases and J gave up 7 bases, with 15 bases separating them. The CDR3 totals 15 residues. The CDR3 spells CASSEFEGGWNEQFF. DNA of the CDR3: TGTGCCAGCAGTGAATTTGAGGGAGGTTGGAATGAGCAGTTCTTC.

This clone has only a few counts. The chain recombines TRBV6-5 with TRBJ1-4; 8 positions agree with TRBD1. The CDR3 contains 15 residues. Germline CDR1 MNHEY, CDR2 SVGAGI. With V trimmed by 1 base and J by 8 bases, 6 bases remained unmatched. The CDR3: CASSYFQGAREKLFF. The CDR3, as DNA: TGTGCCAGCAGTTACTTTCAGGGGGCGAGAGAAAAACTGTTTTTT.

The chain carries TRBV7-6 and TRBJ2-1; D possibly corresponds to TRBD2 (6 bases). Trimming took 3 bases from V and 0 from J, leaving 12 bases between them. This CDR3 comprises 16 residues. The V gene's germline CDR1 is SGHVS and CDR2 FNYEAQ. In nucleotides, the CDR3 is TGTGCCAGCAGCTTTGACGGAGGGAGCTCCTACAATGAGCAGTTCTTC. This codes for CASSFDGGSSYNEQFF.

This clone was seen a single time. The rearrangement joins TRBV15 to TRBJ2-1; tentative D call: TRBD1 (6 bases). Germline-derived CDR1 and CDR2 are LNHNV and YYDKDF (reference sequence). The CDR3 is made up of 14 amino acids. V lost 5 bases and J lost 10, with 18 bases in between. Here the CDR3 DNA reads TGTGCCACCAGCCGCTTGGGACACCTAACAGAGCAGTTCTTC. It yields the protein CATSRLGHLTEQFF.

On this clone: This same CDR3 is encoded by further DNA sequences in the sample. The chain combines TRBV7-9 with TRBJ2-3; D is possibly TRBD2 (5 bases). Trimming removed 5 bases at V and 4 bases at J, with 10 bases between. Germline loops: CDR1 SEHNR, CDR2 FQNEAQ (reference sequence). CDR3 length: 13 amino acids. CDR3 DNA: TGTGCCAGCAGCCCCAGAGGGCCAGATACGCAGTATTTT. Translated, it gives CASSPRGPDTQYF.

This clone was counted once. The V call is TRBV4-1, the J call TRBJ2-7; maybe TRBD2 (7 bases). V was trimmed by 2 bases and J by 2 bases, leaving 19 bases between them. Germline CDR1 MGHRA, CDR2 YSYEKL. CDR3 length equals 17 residues. The CDR3 reads CASSQRWGAGDPYEQYF. In nucleotides, the CDR3 is TGCGCCAGCAGCCAAAGGTGGGGGGCGGGAGACCCCTACGAGCAGTACTTC.

The rearrangement links TRBV7-8 to TRBJ1-5, with TRBD1 as a possible D gene (5 bases). This CDR3 region has 15 residues. The V end was cut by 1 base, the J end by 6 bases, with 13 bases between. Germline lookup yields CDR1 SGHVS and CDR2 FQNEAQ. CDR3 region: CASSLVAGLTQPQHF. The DNA of the CDR3 is TGTGCCAGCAGCTTAGTGGCAGGGTTGACTCAGCCCCAGCATTTT.

The CDR3 region has the DNA TGTGCCAGCAGAATTCCGACGGAGAACACTGAAGCTTTCTTT. Its translation: CASRIPTENTEAFF. The genes are TRBV28 and TRBJ1-1; D gene ambiguous. The germline V and J ends were trimmed by 6 bases and 1 base, with 12 bases remaining between them. CDR3 length equals 14 residues. The germline V gene encodes CDR1 MDHEN and CDR2 SYDVKM.

This chain joins TRBV15 and TRBJ1-4, with D possibly TRBD1 on 5 matching bases. Deletions cut 5 bases from V and 4 bases from J, with 17 bases between. CDR1 LNHNV and CDR2 YYDKDF come from the germline V gene (reference sequence). The CDR3 loop spans 16 amino acids. The CDR3 here is CATSGGATVSNEKLFF. The DNA for the CDR3 is TGTGCCACCAGCGGGGGAGCGACAGTTAGTAATGAAAAACTGTTTTTT.

The J gene is TRBJ2-3, the V gene TRBV9, with D possibly being TRBD1 (6 bases). The CDR3 runs to 21 residues. Germline CDR1 SGDLS, CDR2 YYNGEE. Trimming shortened V by 4 bases and J by 4 bases, and 34 bases separated the two germline ends. The CDR3 nucleotides are TGTGCCAGCAGCCCCTACAAGGGACAATGGTGGTCGATGGGTGGATCAGATACGCAGTATTTT. Protein: CASSPYKGQWWSMGGSDTQYF.

The V gene is TRBV30, the J gene TRBJ1-1; TRBD1 matches at 7 bases. The CDR3 consists of 15 residues. CDR1 and CDR2 from the germline V gene are GTSNPN and SVGIG (reference sequence). J lost 5 bases, V lost 2 bases, and 11 bases had no gene match. CDR3 in amino acids: CAWSNVDRVGTEAFF. CDR3 DNA: TGTGCCTGGAGTAACGTTGACAGGGTGGGGACTGAAGCTTTCTTT.

The chain carries TRBV15 and TRBJ2-7; D gene uncertain. CDR1 is LNHNV, CDR2 YYDKDF, per germline (reference sequence). This CDR3 is built from 15 residues. Trimming cost V 0 bases and J 0 bases, with 9 bases left between them. The CDR3 loop reads CATSRDFLISYEQYF. The CDR3, as DNA: TGTGCCACCAGCAGAGATTTCTTGATCTCCTACGAGCAGTACTTC.

J is TRBJ2-1 and V is TRBV28, with 7 bases aligning to TRBD2. The ends lost 5 bases at V and 3 bases at J; junction bases unmatched: 10. Germline assignment: CDR1 MDHEN and CDR2 SYDVKM. The CDR3 spans 16 residues. The CDR3 bases are TGTGCCAGCAGTCCCCGGGTAGCGGGTCTCTACAATGAGCAGTTCTTC. The encoded protein is CASSPRVAGLYNEQFF.

The CDR3 nucleotides read TGTGCCACCAGCAGAGTTGGTGGTAATGAAAAACTGTTTTTT. This codes for CATSRVGGNEKLFF. The J gene is TRBJ1-4, the V gene TRBV15; the D is unclear. Germline assignment: CDR1 LNHNV and CDR2 YYDKDF (reference sequence). This CDR3 region has 14 residues. Trimming removed 1 base at V and 4 bases at J, with 7 bases between.

As DNA, the CDR3 is TGCAGTGGACAGGGAAACTATGGCTACACCTTC. Encoded protein: CSGQGNYGYTF. This rearrangement joins TRBV20-1 to TRBJ1-2, with 7 bases matching TRBD1. Per germline, CDR1 DFQATT and CDR2 SNEGSKA (reference sequence). V shed 7 bases and J 2 bases; nucleotides not matched to a gene: 1. CDR3 size: 11 residues.

This chain joins TRBV5-1 and TRBJ1-1; possible D gene TRBD1, 6 bases. CDR1 and CDR2 (germline): SGHRS, YFSETQ. Trimming pared 4 bases from V and 0 bases from J, leaving 16 bases between. The CDR3 has 16 residues. Written as DNA, the CDR3 is TGCGCCAGCAGCCAGGGAGGGGGTTACATGAACACTGAAGCTTTCTTT. Protein sequence: CASSQGGGYMNTEAFF.

V gene TRBV7-9 combines with J gene TRBJ2-1, with TRBD1 as a possible D gene (5 bases). Trimming cost V 4 bases and J 0 bases, with 13 bases left between them. The germline CDR1 and CDR2 sequences are SEHNR and FQNEAQ (reference sequence). The CDR3 extends over 16 amino acids. In DNA, the CDR3 is TGTGCCAGCAGCTCCTCGACAGAAGCCTCCTACAATGAGCAGTTCTTC. As protein: CASSSSTEASYNEQFF.

This chain links TRBV5-1 with TRBJ2-5; 7 bases match TRBD2. From germline, CDR1 is SGHRS and CDR2 YFSETQ. The CDR3 consists of 13 residues. V was clipped by 10 bases and J by 1 base; unmatched bases: 7. CDR3 coding DNA: TGCGCCTCTAGCGGAAGCCCCCAAGAGACCCAGTACTTC. Residues: CASSGSPQETQYF.